This T cell receptor (beta chain) was captured in a study of cytomegalovirus exposure and HLA in healthy donors. Study results and caveats: TCR beta V- and J-gene trimming, according to a later analysis, was linked to a missense DCLRE1C variant.

The primer mix had 60 Vbeta and 13 Jbeta primers. Assay: immunoSEQ multiplex PCR; the TCRdb copy retains only in-frame clones and omits some. The sample has about 150,000 clones; roughly 77% are singletons. CDR3 length: 13 amino acids. Germline assignment: CDR1 SGHRS and CDR2 YFSETQ. The ends were cut back, 3 bases at V and 4 bases at J, with 10 bases in the middle. Participants comprised healthy donors of bone marrow. Concerning this clone itself: Its antigen is unidentified.

This sequence originates from a human donor in good health. Specimen: PBMCs. This chain uses TRBV5-1 with TRBJ1-2; D remains ambiguous. CDR3 nucleotide sequence: TGCGCCAGCAGCTCGACATTCCCCTATGGCTACACCTTC. This codes for CASSSTFPYGYTF.